The present entry profiles one TCR beta chain with its context. This sample is part of a study of cytomegalovirus exposure and HLA in healthy donors. V lost 3 bases to trimming and J lost 0 bases; unmatched junction nucleotides: 8. The CDR3 runs 16 residues. Germline CDR1 and CDR2: SGHDT and YYEEEE. PCR involved 60 Vbeta and 13 Jbeta primers. Profiling relied on immunoSEQ multiplex PCR, and the TCRdb table lists in-frame clones only, not all of them. The profile shows roughly 120,000 clones, 67% of them singletons. The chain couples TRBV5-6 to TRBJ2-7; 8 bases are shared with TRBD1. The sample was PBMCs. The sequence came from a young man in good health and CMV-seropositive. The CDR3 DNA reads as TGTGCCAGCAGCTCAAAAGGGACAGGATTCTCCTACGAGCAGTACGTC. Amino acids: CASSSKGTGFSYEQYV.